This TCR beta chain was found in a study of OX40 agonist ivuxolimab in advanced cancers. Turning to the study itself: The patients received ivuxolimab by intravenous route every 2 weeks at 0.01 to 10 mg/kg.

The data were produced by immunoSEQ multiplex PCR, yet TCRdb's version contains in-frame clones alone and is incomplete. Of about 84,000 clones in the sample, approximately 89% were seen once. The CDR3 covers 15 residues. Germline trimming cut 0 bases from V and 4 bases from J; bases unmatched to any gene: 6. CDR1 and CDR2 from the germline V gene are SGHRS and YFSETQ. Autoimmune disease history or systemic immunosuppression led to patients being barred. The starting material was CD4+ or CD8+ T cells sorted from blood, obtained in a trial of the OX40 agonist ivuxolimab. V and J are TRBV5-1 and TRBJ2-5; 7 positions match TRBD2. The sequence derives from an adult with an advanced solid tumor such as melanoma, head and neck, liver or kidney cancer. As DNA, the CDR3 is TGCGCCAGCAGCTTGGAGGGCGGGGGAGGAGAGACCCAGTACTTC. It yields the protein CASSLEGGGGETQYF.